The next 16 T cell receptor beta chains were all read from a single sample in a study of blood T cell repertoires in COVID-19. Sequencing was performed with immunoSEQ multiplex PCR; in TCRdb, only in-frame clones are kept and a portion is missing. The repertoire holds 260,000 or so clones, with roughly 90% as singletons. Sequenced material: peripheral blood. The receptors were gathered from a man between 18 and 35 years old with active or convalescent COVID-19.

The rearrangement joins TRBV7-9 to TRBJ1-2; TRBD1 is a possible D gene (5 bases). The CDR3 is 16 amino acids. CDR1 and CDR2 (germline): SEHNR, FQNEAQ (reference sequence). Trimming stripped 6 bases from V and 2 bases from J, with 19 bases between. The chain's CDR3 is CASRSTGTRTNYGYTF. CDR3 nucleotides: TGTGCCAGCAGATCCACCGGGACTCGGACCAACTATGGCTACACCTTC.

The rearrangement links TRBV6-4 to TRBJ2-1; 11 bases match TRBD2. The CDR3 covers 14 residues. Germline CDR1 is MRHNA and CDR2 is SNTAGT. V shed 4 bases, J shed 7 bases, and the junction held 3 bases outside the gene matches. CDR3 sequence reads: CASSVAGGPNEQFF. The CDR3 DNA is TGTGCCAGCAGTGTAGCGGGGGGGCCTAATGAGCAGTTCTTC.

This chain connects TRBV6-2 or TRBV6-3 to TRBJ2-5; 12 bases map to TRBD2. With 4 bases clipped from V and 2 bases from J, the junction kept 5 bases outside the gene matches. The CDR3 runs to 16 residues. The germline gives CDR1 MNHEY, CDR2 SVGEGT. The CDR3 DNA reads TGTGCCAGCAGTTTGGGACTAGCGGGTAAACAAGAGACCCAGTACTTC. The encoded protein is CASSLGLAGKQETQYF.

This sequence joins TRBV7-6 and TRBJ2-2; 10 nucleotides align to TRBD2. The CDR3 is made up of 16 amino acids. V shed 4 bases, J shed 5 bases, and the junction held 7 bases outside the gene matches. Germline values: CDR1 SGHVS, CDR2 FNYEAQ. The CDR3 coding sequence is TGTGCCAGCAGCTCGAGGACTAGCGGAACTACCGGGGAGCTGTTTTTT. Translated: CASSSRTSGTTGELFF. The whole variable domain, filled in from reference TRBV7-6 and TRBJ2-2, reads GAGVSQSPRYKVTKRGQDVALRCDPISGHVSLYWYRQALGQGPEFLTYFNYEAQQDKSGLPNDRFSAERPEGSISTLTIQRTEQRDSAMYRCASSSRTSGTTGELFFGEGSRLTVL.

CDR3 nucleotides: TGTGCCAGCAGCCCAACAGGGCGGTCCTACGAGCAGTACTTC. As protein: CASSPTGRSYEQYF. The chain employs TRBV14 and TRBJ2-7; D might be TRBD1 (6 bases). Trimming pared 4 bases from V and 1 base from J, leaving 11 bases between. Germline assignment: CDR1 SGHDN and CDR2 FVKESK. This CDR3 region has 14 residues. Full variable domain (remainder filled in from reference TRBV14 and TRBJ2-7): EAGVTQFPSHSVIEKGQTVTLRCDPISGHDNLYWYRRVMGKEIKFLLHFVKESKQDESGMPNNRFLAERTGGTYSTLKVQPAELEDSGVYFCASSPTGRSYEQYFGPGTRLTVT.

The sample holds a few counts of this clone. V gene TRBV4-1 combines with J gene TRBJ2-1, with D perhaps TRBD2 (5 bases). Germline values: CDR1 MGHRA, CDR2 YSYEKL. Trimming removed 3 bases from V and 8 bases from J, with 23 bases in between. This CDR3 has 17 residues. CDR3: CASSHPPDSTPIDEQFF. The CDR3 region has the DNA TGCGCCAGCAGCCATCCGCCGGACTCGACTCCCATCGATGAGCAGTTCTTC.

This clone has a handful of counts. The rearrangement links TRBV11-2 to TRBJ2-1, with TRBD2 matching over 7 bases. This CDR3 comprises 15 residues. Germline CDR1 and CDR2: SGHAT and FQNNGV. J was trimmed by 3 bases and V by 6 bases; bases with no gene match: 8. The CDR3 DNA reads TGTGCCAGCAGACCCGCGGGGGATTACTACAATGAGCAGTTCTTC. This gives the protein CASRPAGDYYNEQFF.

V and J are TRBV24-1 and TRBJ2-1; D may be TRBD2 (5 bases). The CDR3 covers 14 residues. Germline lookup yields CDR1 KGHDR and CDR2 SFDVKD. The V and J ends lost 6 bases and 0 bases respectively, with 8 bases between them. This CDR3 reads CATSPGSSYNEQFF. CDR3 nucleotides: TGTGCCACCAGTCCTGGGAGCTCCTACAATGAGCAGTTCTTC.

CDR3 in amino acids: CSVQGVYNEQFF. The CDR3 DNA reads as TGCAGCGTTCAAGGCGTTTACAATGAGCAGTTCTTC. The chain employs TRBV29-1 and TRBJ2-1; D gene unclear. CDR1 and CDR2 (germline): SQVTM, ANQGSEA. CDR3 size: 12 residues. Trimming took 5 bases from V and 4 from J, leaving 9 bases between them.

V and J are TRBV12-3 or TRBV12-4 and TRBJ2-7; unclear D gene. V was clipped by 4 bases and J by 3 bases, with 10 bases between them. The CDR3 is 13 amino acids. For the CDR3, the DNA is TGTGCCAGCAGTTATGGCTCCGACTACGAGCAGTACTTC. Translation: CASSYGSDYEQYF.

This clone appeared a few times. The CDR3 sequence is CASRHTYRGREQFF. The CDR3 DNA reads as TGTGCCAGCAGACATACATACAGGGGGCGAGAGCAGTTCTTC. This chain links TRBV11-2 with TRBJ2-1, with TRBD1 matching 9 bases. CDR1 and CDR2 (germline): SGHAT, FQNNGV. V shed 6 bases and J 10 bases; nucleotides not matched to a gene: 10. The CDR3 contains 14 residues.

CDR3: CASSTGSTGELFF. The CDR3 DNA is TGTGCCAGTAGTACGGGGAGCACCGGGGAGCTGTTTTTT. The rearrangement links TRBV19 to TRBJ2-2; possibly TRBD2 for D (5 bases). This CDR3 has 13 amino acids. The V and J ends lost 4 bases and 4 bases respectively, with 7 bases between them. The V gene's germline CDR1 is LNHDA and CDR2 SQIVND (reference sequence).

This chain connects TRBV5-6 to TRBJ2-7, with D unclear. The CDR3 runs to 12 residues. Trimming took 3 bases from V and 0 from J, leaving 4 bases between them. Germline values: CDR1 SGHDT, CDR2 YYEEEE. The CDR3 bases are TGTGCCAGCAGCTGGAGCTCCTACGAGCAGTACTTC. This encodes CASSWSSYEQYF. Full variable domain (remainder filled in from reference TRBV5-6 and TRBJ2-7): DAGVTQSPTHLIKTRGQQVTLRCSPKSGHDTVSWYQQALGQGPQFIFQYYEEEERQRGNFPDRFSGHQFPNYSSELNVNALLLGDSALYLCASSWSSYEQYFGPGTRLTVT.

V is TRBV7-2 and J is TRBJ1-4; D is ambiguous. In germline, CDR1 is SGHTA, CDR2 FQGNSA. Trimming took off 0 bases at V and 7 bases at J, with 12 bases between the two ends. The length of the CDR3 is 15 residues. The CDR3 region is CASSLAGKGGEKLFF. The CDR3 DNA follows: TGTGCCAGCAGCTTAGCTGGGAAGGGAGGTGAAAAACTGTTTTTT.

This clone was counted only a few times. V and J are TRBV4-1 and TRBJ1-5, with D possibly being TRBD1 (6 bases). Germline values: CDR1 MGHRA, CDR2 YSYEKL. The V and J ends lost 1 base and 0 bases respectively, with 13 bases between them. The CDR3 consists of 17 residues. The chain's CDR3 is CASSQGTARYSNQPQHF. DNA of the CDR3: TGCGCCAGCAGCCAAGGGACAGCGAGATATAGCAATCAGCCCCAGCATTTT.

This clone has only a few counts. The gene calls are TRBV3-1 (or the pseudogene TRBV3-2) and TRBJ1-1, with D uncertain. Germline-derived CDR1 and CDR2 are LGHDT and YNNKEL (reference sequence). The CDR3 contains 13 residues. Trimming removed 5 bases at V and 1 base at J, with 8 bases between. CDR3 nucleotide sequence: TGTGCCAGCAGCGACCGACAGAACACTGAAGCTTTCTTT. Amino acids: CASSDRQNTEAFF.